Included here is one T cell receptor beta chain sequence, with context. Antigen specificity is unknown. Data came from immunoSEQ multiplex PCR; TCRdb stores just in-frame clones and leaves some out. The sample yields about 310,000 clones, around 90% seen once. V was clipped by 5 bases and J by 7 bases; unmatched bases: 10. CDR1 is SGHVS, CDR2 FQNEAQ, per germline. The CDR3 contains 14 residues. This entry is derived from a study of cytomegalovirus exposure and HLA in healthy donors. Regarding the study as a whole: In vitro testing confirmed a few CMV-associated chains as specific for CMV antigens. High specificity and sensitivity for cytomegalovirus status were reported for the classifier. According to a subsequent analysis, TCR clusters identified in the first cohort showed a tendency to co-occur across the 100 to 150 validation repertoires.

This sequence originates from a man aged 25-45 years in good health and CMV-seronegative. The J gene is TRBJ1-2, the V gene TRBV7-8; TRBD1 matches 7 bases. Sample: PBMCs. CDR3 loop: CASSPRIRQGGYTF. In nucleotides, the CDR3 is TGTGCCAGCAGCCCGAGAATACGACAGGGTGGCTACACCTTC.